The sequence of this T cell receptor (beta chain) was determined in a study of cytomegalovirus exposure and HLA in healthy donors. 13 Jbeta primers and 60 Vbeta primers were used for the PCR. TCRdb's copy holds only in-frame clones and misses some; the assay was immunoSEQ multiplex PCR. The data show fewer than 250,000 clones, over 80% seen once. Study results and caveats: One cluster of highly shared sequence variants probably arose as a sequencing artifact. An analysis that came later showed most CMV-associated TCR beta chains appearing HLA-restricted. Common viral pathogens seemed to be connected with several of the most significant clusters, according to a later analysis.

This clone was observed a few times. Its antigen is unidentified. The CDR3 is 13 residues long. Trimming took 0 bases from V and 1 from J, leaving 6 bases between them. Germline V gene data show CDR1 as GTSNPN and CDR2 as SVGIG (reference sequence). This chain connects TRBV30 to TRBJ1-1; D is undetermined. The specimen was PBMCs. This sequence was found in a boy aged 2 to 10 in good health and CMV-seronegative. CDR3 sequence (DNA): TGTGCCTGGAGTGTACTTGGGAACACTGAAGCTTTCTTT. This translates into CAWSVLGNTEAFF.